This TCR beta chain was sequenced during a study of blood T cells in healthy people across ages. On this clonotype: Its antigen is currently unknown.

A second PCR of 7 to 11 cycles used a sample-barcoded 5' primer and a J-beta primer mix. TCRdb called the 5' RACE reads again in MiXCR, with one record for every CDR3 protein. The table records around 1,800,000 distinct CDR3 sequences, about 39% of them present only once. Overall study findings and caveats: Donors of long life had a larger count of naive CD4+ cells and greater diversity than aged donors.

Trimming removed 0 bases at V and 4 bases at J, with 9 bases between. This CDR3 comprises 14 residues. Germline loops: CDR1 SGHTA, CDR2 FQGTGA. The sample consisted of blood. This clonotype originated in a human donor in good health. The chain employs TRBV7-3 and TRBJ1-2; weak D call: TRBD1 (5 bases). This CDR3 reads CASSLTSQGYGYTF. In nucleotides, the CDR3 is TGTGCCAGCAGCTTAACGTCGCAGGGCTATGGCTACACCTTC. Full variable domain (rest looked up from reference TRBV7-3 and TRBJ1-2): GAGVSQTPSNKVTEKGKYVELRCDPISGHTALYWYRQSLGQGPEFLIYFQGTGAADDSGLPNDRFFAVRPEGSVSTLKIQRTERGDSAVYLCASSLTSQGYGYTFGSGTRLTVV.